The clone carrying this TCR beta chain came up a few times. TCRdb's copy holds only in-frame clones and misses some; the assay was immunoSEQ multiplex PCR. The data hold approximately 48,000 clones, with roughly 94% observed a single time. Germline CDR1 ENHRY, CDR2 SYGVKD. The length of the CDR3 is 17 residues. Trimming cost V 3 bases and J 0 bases, with 12 bases left between them. This sample was taken from a study of T cell changes during pregnancy in multiple sclerosis. The sequencing here drew on CD4+ T cells from peripheral blood mononuclear cells, taken in the second trimester of pregnancy. This clonotype was obtained from a female donor with multiple sclerosis, enrolled in a pregnancy study. The chain couples TRBV10-3 to TRBJ2-6; a possible D gene is TRBD2 (5 bases). The CDR3, as DNA: TGTGCCATCAGTGACCCCTTGGGGAGCTCTGGGGCCAACGTCCTGACTTTC. It is translated as CAISDPLGSSGANVLTF.